Shown below are 27 T cell receptor beta chains from a single sample sequenced in a study of Ad26.COV2.S vaccination and SARS-CoV-2 variants. Repertoires were generated with immunoSEQ multiplex PCR, while TCRdb's copy carries only in-frame clones and drops some. The repertoire holds some 480,000 clones, around nine tenths seen once, with 9.5% to 15% in the top ten. Treatment in this sample: some 20 received Ad26.COV2.S at low or high dose, single or two shots; about 5 received placebo; per-sample allocation not given. The samples were gathered on day 63 after the first injection of vaccine or placebo. The sequencing used peripheral blood, collected in a trial of Ad26.COV2.S vaccine versus placebo. The receptor set was obtained from a person aged 18-60 years who received the Ad26.COV2.S COVID-19 vaccine or a placebo.

V gene TRBV6-4 combines with J gene TRBJ2-1; D is perhaps TRBD2 (5 bases). Trimming removed 0 bases from V and 8 bases from J, with 14 bases in between. Germline CDR1 and CDR2: MRHNA and SNTAGT. This CDR3 region has 15 residues. The CDR3 protein is CASSDSLGLSDEQFF. CDR3 coding DNA: TGTGCCAGCAGTGACTCGTTAGGACTGTCGGATGAGCAGTTCTTC.

The genes are TRBV6-5 and TRBJ1-4; D is unresolved. The CDR3 totals 13 residues. Germline V lookup: CDR1 MNHEY, CDR2 SVGAGI. V dropped 6 bases and J dropped 4 bases, with 9 bases sitting between them. In DNA, the CDR3 is TGTGCCAGCAGAAGCAACCTTAATGAAAAACTGTTTTTT. Its translation: CASRSNLNEKLFF.

The rearrangement joins TRBV5-8 to TRBJ1-2, with 10 bases that match TRBD1. CDR1 and CDR2 from the germline V gene are SGHTS and YDEGEE. This CDR3 comprises 15 residues. Losses at the gene ends were 4 bases for V and 7 bases for J; bases not matched to a gene: 10. The CDR3 sequence: CASSPQPGQGGGYTF. CDR3 bases: TGTGCCAGCAGCCCTCAACCAGGACAGGGGGGTGGCTACACCTTC.

The chain carries TRBV9 and TRBJ1-6; D remains ambiguous. The CDR3 is 14 residues long. The V end lost 2 bases, the J end lost 8 bases, and 11 bases lay between the germline ends. The V gene's germline CDR1 is SGDLS and CDR2 YYNGEE. CDR3 protein: CASSVEPADSPLHF. The DNA for the CDR3 is TGTGCCAGCAGCGTTGAGCCAGCGGATTCACCCCTCCACTTT.

The gene calls are TRBV28 and TRBJ2-3, with D possibly being TRBD2 (5 bases). V lost 8 bases and J lost 4, with 13 bases in between. Germline lookup yields CDR1 MDHEN and CDR2 SYDVKM. This CDR3 contains 13 residues. The CDR3 region has the DNA TGTGCCAGCCTCCTAGCCGGGGCAGATACGCAGTATTTT. It encodes CASLLAGADTQYF. The full variable domain, in which reference TRBV28 and TRBJ2-3 provide the parts outside the CDR3, is DVKVTQSSRYLVKRTGEKVFLECVQDMDHENMFWYRQDPGLGLRLIYFSYDVKMKEKGDIPEGYSVSREKKERFSLILESASTNQTSMYLCASLLAGADTQYFGPGTRLTVL.

The CDR3 protein is CASSYSGTSGNTIYF. For the CDR3, the DNA is TGTGCCAGCAGTTACTCTGGCACCTCTGGAAACACCATATATTTT. The chain is built from TRBV6-5 and TRBJ1-3; D is unclear. Germline CDR1 and CDR2: MNHEY and SVGAGI. The CDR3 runs to 15 residues. V was clipped by 0 bases and J by 0 bases, with 6 bases between them.

The chain combines TRBV7-2 with TRBJ2-3; D is unresolved. V shed 6 bases and J shed 6 bases, with 13 bases lying between them. The germline V gene has CDR1 SGHTA and CDR2 FQGNSA. The CDR3 runs to 13 residues. Written as DNA, the CDR3 is TGTGCCAGCAGTTTCGGAACGGCGGATACGCAGTATTTT. Protein product: CASSFGTADTQYF.

This chain connects TRBV3-1 (or the pseudogene TRBV3-2) to TRBJ2-3; TRBD2 might be the D (5 bases). The V end was cut by 1 base, the J end by 7 bases, with 6 bases between. This CDR3 region has 12 residues. Germline V gene data show CDR1 as LGHDT and CDR2 as YNNKEL (reference sequence). CDR3 DNA sequence: TGTGCCAGCAGCCAAGGGAGGTATACGCAGTATTTT. Translated: CASSQGRYTQYF.

This chain uses TRBV9 with TRBJ1-3; D gene unclear. There are 16 residues in the CDR3. The germline V gene has CDR1 SGDLS and CDR2 YYNGEE. Trimming took 2 bases from V and 2 from J, leaving 14 bases between them. The CDR3 reads CASSVSGVEAGNTIYF. The CDR3 DNA follows: TGTGCCAGCAGCGTCTCAGGCGTTGAAGCTGGAAACACCATATATTTT.

V gene TRBV7-9 combines with J gene TRBJ1-1; possibly TRBD1 for D (5 bases). The V end was cut by 5 bases, the J end by 11 bases, with 15 bases between. Germline V lookup: CDR1 SEHNR, CDR2 FQNEAQ (reference sequence). This CDR3 has 12 amino acids. CDR3 region: CASSRMGPGAFF. CDR3 DNA: TGTGCCAGCAGCCGGATGGGACCTGGGGCTTTCTTT.

This chain links TRBV30 with TRBJ1-1; D might be TRBD1 (5 bases). Germline CDR1 and CDR2: GTSNPN and SVGIG (reference sequence). V was shortened by 4 bases and J by 8 bases, with 11 bases between the two germline ends. This CDR3 is built from 11 residues. The CDR3 DNA reads TGTGCCTGGACAAGGGGATTCGAAGCTTTCTTT. Its translation is CAWTRGFEAFF.

The CDR3 loop reads CASGGLPFYEQYF. The CDR3 region has the DNA TGTGCCAGCGGGGGGCTACCGTTCTACGAGCAGTACTTC. The rearrangement links TRBV28 to TRBJ2-7, with D perhaps being TRBD1 or TRBD2 (6 bases each). CDR3 length: 13 amino acids. In germline, CDR1 is MDHEN, CDR2 SYDVKM. V lost 8 bases and J lost 3, with 14 bases in between.

The chain employs TRBV6-6 and TRBJ2-1; no clear D gene. Germline V CDR1 and CDR2: MNHNY, SVGAGI (reference sequence). The CDR3 consists of 16 residues. Trimming took off 0 bases at V and 0 bases at J, with 9 bases between the two ends. The CDR3 protein is CASSYSPQSSYNEQFF. DNA of the CDR3: TGTGCCAGCAGTTACTCTCCCCAGAGCTCCTACAATGAGCAGTTCTTC.

The gene calls are TRBV28 and TRBJ1-5, with 7 bases matching TRBD1. The germline gives CDR1 MDHEN, CDR2 SYDVKM. After removal of 8 bases from V and 9 bases from J, the junction contained 10 bases not matched to a gene. The length of the CDR3 is 13 residues. The CDR3 sequence is CASHSGTERPQHF. The CDR3 DNA sequence: TGTGCCAGCCATTCCGGGACAGAGCGGCCCCAGCATTTT.

This chain uses TRBV9 with TRBJ2-1, with a tentative D call TRBD2 (6 bases). The V gene lost 4 bases and the J gene lost 3 bases, with 14 bases spanning the gap. CDR1 is SGDLS, CDR2 YYNGEE, per germline. CDR3 size: 15 residues. CDR3 in amino acids: CASSPVGEVYNEQFF. The DNA of the CDR3 is TGTGCCAGCAGCCCAGTGGGGGAGGTCTACAATGAGCAGTTCTTC.

V gene TRBV2 combines with J gene TRBJ2-6; D not certain. The CDR3 is 15 residues long. V was trimmed by 7 bases and J by 3 bases, leaving 13 bases between them. CDR1 is SNHLY and CDR2 is FYNNEI in the germline V gene. The CDR3 nucleotides are TGTGCCAGCACCGAAAGAAGGGTTGGGGCCAACGTCCTGACTTTC. Translated: CASTERRVGANVLTF.

V gene TRBV7-2 combines with J gene TRBJ2-1, with 8 bases lining up with TRBD1. The V gene end was trimmed by 4 bases and the J gene end by 12 bases; junction bases not matched to a gene: 5. The germline V gene encodes CDR1 SGHTA and CDR2 FQGNSA. The CDR3 sequence is 12 residues long. The DNA for the CDR3 is TGTGCCAGCAGCTACGACAGGGGAGGGCAGTTCTTC. Translation: CASSYDRGGQFF. The full variable domain, with the rest looked up from reference TRBV7-2 and TRBJ2-1, is GAGVSQSPSNKVTEKGKDVELRCDPISGHTALYWYRQSLGQGLEFLIYFQGNSAPDKSGLPSDRFSAERTGGSVSTLTIQRTQQEDSAVYLCASSYDRGGQFFGPGTRLTVL.

This clone was seen a single time. This chain uses TRBV7-9 with TRBJ2-1; possibly TRBD2 for D (5 bases). The V end lost 3 bases, the J end lost 10 bases, and 10 bases lay between the germline ends. The CDR3 has 12 amino acids. Per the germline V gene, CDR1 is SEHNR and CDR2 is FQNEAQ (reference sequence). CDR3 nucleotide sequence: TGTGCCAGCAGCTTCGCCAGCGGCGAGCAGTTCTTC. Translated: CASSFASGEQFF.

The chain links TRBV7-3 to TRBJ2-1, with D perhaps matching TRBD1 or TRBD2 (5 bases each). This CDR3 has 12 residues. Between the trimmed V and J ends, which lost 4 bases and 10 bases, there was a span of 11 bases. Germline assignment: CDR1 SGHTA and CDR2 FQGTGA. Written as DNA, the CDR3 is TGTGCCAGCAGCTCCCAGGGACGGGAGCAGTTCTTC. Translating gives CASSSQGREQFF.

The CDR3 loop is CAISPGRSNEQYF. The CDR3 coding sequence is TGTGCCATCAGTCCGGGACGGAGCAACGAGCAGTACTTC. The chain carries TRBV10-3 and TRBJ2-7; D may match TRBD1 or TRBD2 (5 bases each). The CDR3 totals 13 residues. Trimming took off 5 bases at V and 5 bases at J, with 13 bases between the two ends. Germline CDR1 reads ENHRY; CDR2 reads SYGVKD.

The chain links TRBV27 to TRBJ1-2; D may be TRBD1 (5 bases). Trimming took off 3 bases at V and 6 bases at J, with 11 bases between the two ends. Germline-derived CDR1 and CDR2 are MNHEY and SMNVEV (reference sequence). The CDR3 runs 13 residues. The CDR3 nucleotides are TGTGCCAGCAGTTTCGGGGGATTAAATGGCTACACCTTC. Its protein is CASSFGGLNGYTF.

The rearrangement links TRBV16 to TRBJ2-1, with 9 positions matching TRBD2. The CDR3 is made up of 14 amino acids. J lost 5 bases, V lost 2 bases, and 1 base had no gene match. Per germline, CDR1 KGHSY and CDR2 FQNENV. CDR3 sequence (DNA): TGTGCCAGCAGCCAACGACTAGCGGACAATGAGCAGTTCTTC. This translates into CASSQRLADNEQFF.

The J gene is TRBJ2-2, the V gene TRBV27, with 10 bases matching TRBD1. The germline V gene has CDR1 MNHEY and CDR2 SMNVEV (reference sequence). The CDR3 spans 15 residues. Trimming at V came to 11 bases and at J to 6 bases, leaving 12 bases not matched to a gene. The CDR3 nucleotides are TGTGCCGCCAAACGGGACAGGGGACTCGCCGGGGAGCTGTTTTTT. It translates to CAAKRDRGLAGELFF.

A few counts support this clone. The CDR3 protein is CASSLQRLKETQYF. CDR3 DNA: TGTGCCAGCAGCTTACAGCGTTTAAAAGAGACCCAGTACTTC. The rearrangement joins TRBV11-1 to TRBJ2-5; D gene unclear. V gave up 2 bases and J gave up 3 bases, with 10 bases separating them. CDR3 size: 14 residues. Germline V gene lookup returns CDR1 SGHAT and CDR2 FQDESV (reference sequence).

The chain carries TRBV2 and TRBJ2-5, with D possibly called TRBD1 or TRBD2 (5 bases each). Trimming took 4 bases from V and 7 from J, leaving 13 bases between them. The CDR3 loop spans 13 amino acids. Germline V gene lookup returns CDR1 SNHLY and CDR2 FYNNEI. The CDR3 DNA sequence: TGTGCCAGCAGTGGGGTCCTTGGGGGGACCCAGTACTTC. This sequence encodes CASSGVLGGTQYF.

This clone has just one count. The J gene is TRBJ2-1, the V gene TRBV24-1; D not certain. The CDR3 is 15 amino acids. Germline V gene data show CDR1 as KGHDR and CDR2 as SFDVKD. V dropped 4 bases and J dropped 9 bases, with 18 bases sitting between them. CDR3 loop: CATSESTWALGEQFF. The CDR3 bases are TGTGCCACCAGTGAATCTACCTGGGCCCTCGGTGAGCAGTTCTTC.

This clone turned up a few times. The V gene is TRBV14, the J gene TRBJ2-1; 7 nucleotides agree with TRBD2. The CDR3 extends over 14 amino acids. V was pared by 4 bases and J by 4 bases, with 4 bases of the junction left unmatched. Germline CDR1 and CDR2: SGHDN and FVKESK. The CDR3 DNA is TGTGCCAGCAGCCGGGGGAGGGAGTACAATGAGCAGTTCTTC. Its translation is CASSRGREYNEQFF. Full variable domain (missing parts from reference TRBV14 and TRBJ2-1): EAGVTQFPSHSVIEKGQTVTLRCDPISGHDNLYWYRRVMGKEIKFLLHFVKESKQDESGMPNNRFLAERTGGTYSTLKVQPAELEDSGVYFCASSRGREYNEQFFGPGTRLTVL.